These 10 T cell receptor beta chains were sequenced from one sample in a study of regulatory T cells in long-lasting Graves disease. For TCR beta, libraries came from iRepertoire HTBI primers and Arm-PCR of CDR3 regions. TCRdb itself ran the multiplex PCR reads through MiXCR, one entry per CDR3 protein. The table has 350,000 to 450,000 distinct CDR3 sequences, less than 25% seen once. Regarding time point: persistent/refractory GD, antithyroid drugs over 5 years with positive TRAb. RNA from PBMCs was the source of the TCR library. This specimen consisted of peripheral blood mononuclear cells (PBMCs), obtained when the disease was refractory, from a patient treated with antithyroid drugs. These receptors all come from a female donor with Graves disease.

The sample holds a few counts of this clonotype. This rearrangement joins TRBV6-2 or TRBV6-3 to TRBJ2-2; TRBD1 agrees at 7 bases. V was pared by 2 bases and J by 4 bases, with 7 bases of the junction left unmatched. CDR1 is MNHEY and CDR2 is SVGEGT in the germline V gene. CDR3 length: 16 amino acids. CDR3 region: CASSYAGTASTGELFF. The DNA for the CDR3 is TGTGCCAGCAGTTACGCCGGGACAGCTTCCACCGGGGAGCTGTTTTTT.

The V call is TRBV30, the J call TRBJ1-2; perhaps TRBD1 as D (5 bases). The CDR3 length is 12 residues. V dropped 7 bases and J dropped 7 bases, with 16 bases sitting between them. Germline V CDR1 and CDR2: GTSNPN, SVGIG (reference sequence). The CDR3, as DNA: TGTGCCTCCTCCCGGGGGGATGGTGGCTACACCTTC. Protein: CASSRGDGGYTF.

This clonotype occurred many times. This chain uses TRBV27 with TRBJ1-3; no firm D call. Germline V gene lookup returns CDR1 MNHEY and CDR2 SMNVEV (reference sequence). The length of the CDR3 is 15 residues. Trimming took 6 bases from V and 9 from J, leaving 21 bases between them. CDR3 loop: CASSPHLAGGGTIYF. The CDR3 region has the DNA TGTGCCAGCAGCCCTCACCTTGCGGGCGGTGGCACCATATATTTT.

Many counts were recorded for this clonotype. The chain recombines TRBV18 with TRBJ2-4, with a weak D call TRBD2 (7 bases). From germline, CDR1 is KGHSH and CDR2 LQKENI. This CDR3 comprises 13 residues. Trimming left V 4 bases short and J 8 bases short, with 12 bases between. The CDR3 region is CASSQTGRDIQYF. CDR3 coding DNA: TGTGCCAGCTCACAAACAGGGAGGGACATTCAGTACTTC.

This clonotype was picked up a small number of times. CDR3 protein: CSVQARVSGTEAFF. As DNA, the CDR3 is TGCAGCGTCCAAGCGAGGGTTTCAGGCACTGAAGCTTTCTTT. The chain employs TRBV29-1 and TRBJ1-1; D is unresolved. The CDR3 extends over 14 amino acids. The V and J ends lost 6 bases and 4 bases respectively, with 18 bases between them. Looked up from germline, CDR1 is SQVTM and CDR2 is ANQGSEA. Full variable domain (rest looked up from reference TRBV29-1 and TRBJ1-1): SAVISQKPSRDICQRGTSLTIQCQVDSQVTMMFWYRQQPGQSLTLIATANQGSEATYESGFVIDKFPISRPNLTFSTLTVSNMSPEDSSIYLCSVQARVSGTEAFFGQGTRLTVV.

In this sample, this clonotype turned up a few times. J is TRBJ2-2 and V is TRBV7-2; D unresolved. In germline, CDR1 is SGHTA, CDR2 FQGNSA. Deletions cut 4 bases from V and 4 bases from J, with 13 bases between. The CDR3 is 15 residues long. The CDR3: CASSSDPTGTGELFF. CDR3 sequence (DNA): TGTGCCAGCAGCTCCGACCCGACGGGCACCGGGGAGCTGTTTTTT.

The table lists this clonotype with a few counts. V gene TRBV14 combines with J gene TRBJ1-1; no definite D call. Trimming stripped 0 bases from V and 8 bases from J, with 10 bases between. From germline, CDR1 is SGHDN and CDR2 FVKESK. The CDR3 is 13 amino acids. CDR3 in amino acids: CASSQDQTREAFF. DNA for the CDR3: TGTGCCAGCAGCCAAGATCAAACACGAGAAGCTTTCTTT.

In its sample, this clonotype was seen once. Possible read error: a much larger clone is one base away. The CDR3 region has the DNA TGTGCCAGCAGCTTATGGTCGGGCGGGAGCTACGAGCAGTACTTC. Translating it yields CASSLWSGGSYEQYF. The rearrangement links TRBV11-2 to TRBJ2-7; 7 bases map to TRBD2. Germline V CDR1 and CDR2: SGHAT, FQNNGV. The junction had 7 bases not matched to a gene; V was cut back by 2 bases and J by 3 bases. The CDR3 contains 15 residues.

The CDR3 sequence is CASRVQGGGVYGYTF. Written as DNA, the CDR3 is TGTGCCAGCCGAGTCCAGGGGGGCGGAGTCTATGGCTACACCTTC. The rearrangement uses TRBV7-8 and TRBJ1-2, with 7 bases aligning to TRBD1. CDR1 and CDR2 (germline): SGHVS, FQNEAQ. J was trimmed by 4 bases and V by 8 bases; bases with no gene match: 13. The CDR3 spans 15 residues.

This clonotype was picked up many times. The chain couples TRBV28 to TRBJ1-4, with D possibly being TRBD1 (5 bases). CDR1 and CDR2 from the germline V gene are MDHEN and SYDVKM. CDR3 length equals 19 residues. With 4 bases removed from V and 0 bases from J, the gap between germline ends came to 21 bases. The CDR3 coding sequence is TGTGCCAGCAGTTACCATAGATGGGGGGGAAATGCAACTAATGAAAAACTGTTTTTT. Amino acids: CASSYHRWGGNATNEKLFF.